This T cell receptor beta chain originates from a study of T cell responses to AZD1222 COVID-19 vaccine. Broader study findings: There were mostly white British donors and more females than males, and clonal diversity was possibly underestimated. Distributed over spike, vaccine-associated CD4 TCRs predominated at 160-218 and 743-854. Repertoire sampling occurred only after the peak T cell response. The study found Spike-specific TCR breadth and depth rose after two AZD1222 doses.

The protocol was immunoSEQ multiplex PCR, while the TCRdb copy is restricted to in-frame clones and leaves out a portion. The repertoire holds 250,000 to 300,000 clones, with around 93% as singletons. Comment on this clone: What it recognizes is unknown.

The CDR3 has 20 amino acids. V shed 5 bases, J shed 1 base, and the junction held 16 bases outside the gene matches. CDR1 and CDR2 (germline): LGHDT, YNNKEL (reference sequence). V and J are TRBV3-1 (or the pseudogene TRBV3-2) and TRBJ1-4; 10 bases agree with TRBD1. This receptor was obtained from an adult who received the AZD1222 COVID-19 vaccine. The source was peripheral blood, collected 28 days after the second AZD1222 dose. The CDR3 sequence: CASSSLTDRGKKVTNEKLFF. The CDR3 DNA is TGTGCCAGCAGCTCGTTGACGGACAGGGGGAAAAAGGTAACTAATGAAAAACTGTTTTTT.